The 8 T cell receptor beta chains below come from one sample, sequenced in a study of T cell responses to AZD1222 COVID-19 vaccine. Assay: immunoSEQ multiplex PCR; the TCRdb copy retains only in-frame clones and omits some. The sample lists over 130,000 clones; more than 85% were seen once. Material: peripheral blood, obtained 28 days after the second AZD1222 dose. The receptors shown here come from an adult who received the AZD1222 COVID-19 vaccine.

The chain uses TRBV6-2 or TRBV6-3 and TRBJ1-4; no clear D. The germline V gene has CDR1 MNHEY and CDR2 SVGEGT. This CDR3 has 15 amino acids. V was clipped by 0 bases and J by 8 bases, with 13 bases between them. This CDR3 is CASSYSAAGKEKLFF. The CDR3 DNA follows: TGTGCCAGCAGTTACTCTGCCGCGGGTAAAGAAAAACTGTTTTTT.

V is TRBV11-2 and J is TRBJ2-3; maybe TRBD1 (5 bases). Germline V CDR1 and CDR2: SGHAT, FQNNGV. The length of the CDR3 is 15 residues. Trimming stripped 5 bases from V and 2 bases from J, with 14 bases between. CDR3 DNA: TGTGCCAGCAGCCCGAATCCAGGGCCCACAGATACGCAGTATTTT. This encodes CASSPNPGPTDTQYF. Variable domain in full (rest from reference TRBV11-2 and TRBJ2-3): EAGVAQSPRYKIIEKRQSVAFWCNPISGHATLYWYQQILGQGPKLLIQFQNNGVVDDSQLPKDRFSAERLKGVDSTLKIQPAKLEDSAVYLCASSPNPGPTDTQYFGPGTRLTVL.

This rearrangement joins TRBV5-5 to TRBJ1-3; D perhaps matches TRBD1 (6 bases). This CDR3 has 15 amino acids. CDR1 is SGHKS and CDR2 is YYEKEE in the germline V gene (reference sequence). V was pared by 4 bases and J by 0 bases, with 11 bases between. The CDR3 DNA is TGTGCCAGCAGCCCCAGGGGCGGCTCTGGAAACACCATATATTTT. Its protein is CASSPRGGSGNTIYF.

The chain recombines TRBV6-5 with TRBJ2-1; D gene ambiguous. CDR1 and CDR2 (germline): MNHEY, SVGAGI. Trimming removed 6 bases at V and 5 bases at J, with 11 bases between. The CDR3 runs to 13 residues. CDR3: CASSLSRDNEQFF. CDR3 sequence (DNA): TGTGCCAGCAGCTTATCTAGGGACAATGAGCAGTTCTTC.

This clone was seen once. V usage is TRBV3-1 (or the pseudogene TRBV3-2) and J usage is TRBJ2-7, with 11 bases matching TRBD1. Germline values: CDR1 LGHDT, CDR2 YNNKEL (reference sequence). The CDR3 sequence is 16 residues long. V lost 5 bases to trimming and J lost 2 bases; unmatched junction nucleotides: 8. The CDR3 protein is CASSRIPGQGAYEQYF. The CDR3 DNA follows: TGTGCCAGCAGCAGGATTCCGGGACAGGGGGCCTACGAGCAGTACTTC.

The V and J genes are TRBV27 and TRBJ1-3, with no clear D. The CDR3 spans 15 residues. The germline V gene has CDR1 MNHEY and CDR2 SMNVEV (reference sequence). The V gene lost 8 bases and the J gene lost 0 bases, with 14 bases spanning the gap. For the CDR3, the DNA is TGTGCCAGCGCTCCCCGCCATGTCTCTGGAAACACCATATATTTT. It translates to CASAPRHVSGNTIYF.

The J gene is TRBJ1-4, the V gene TRBV7-2; D remains unclear. Trimming stripped 1 base from V and 8 bases from J, with 11 bases between. CDR1 and CDR2 from the germline V gene are SGHTA and FQGNSA. CDR3 length: 14 residues. In nucleotides, the CDR3 is TGTGCCAGCAGCTTAGTCCCAGGTGGGGAAAAACTGTTTTTT. Amino acids: CASSLVPGGEKLFF.

J is TRBJ2-5 and V is TRBV4-2; TRBD1 might be the D (5 bases). In germline, CDR1 is LGHNA, CDR2 YNFKEQ. This CDR3 is 13 amino acids long. The germline V and J ends were trimmed by 3 bases and 4 bases, with 9 bases remaining between them. CDR3 in DNA: TGTGCCAGCAGCCAGGGGCAGAGAGAGACCCAGTACTTC. This translates into CASSQGQRETQYF.